The rows below give T cell receptor beta chains drawn from one sample of a study of a mutant IDH1 vaccine in newly diagnosed glioma. No antigen has been assigned to these receptors. The repertoire was sequenced with immunoSEQ multiplex PCR; TCRdb's copy has only in-frame clones and lacks some. The sample yields fewer than 30,000 clones, 77% seen once. The sample consisted of PBMCs, taken from a glioma patient whose treatment included an IDH1 peptide vaccine. Receptors originate from a man aged 35 to 55 with glioma. Each CDR3 is given with its conserved first and last residue. D genes are given only for firm matches. Size is omitted from some rows. Given values are once, few, many or a class for expanded clones.

TRBJ1-2	TRBV7-9	NA	NA	CASSLVRDYGYTF	TGTGCCAGCAGCTTAGTCAGGGACTATGGCTACACCTTC
TRBJ2-1	TRBV10-1	few	TRBD2	CASKGLERGEQFF	TGCGCCAGCAAGGGACTAGAAAGGGGTGAGCAGTTCTTC
TRBJ2-1	TRBV7-9	NA	NA	CASERDVYNEQFF	TGTGCCAGCGAGAGGGACGTTTACAATGAGCAGTTCTTC
TRBJ2-1	TRBV18	once	NA	CASSHSGGSGGNEQFF	TGTGCCAGCTCACATTCGGGCGGTAGCGGAGGGAATGAGCAGTTCTTC
TRBJ1-1	TRBV7-6	NA	NA	CASSAGGGRWNTEAFF	TGTGCCAGCAGCGCCGGGGGCGGACGTTGGAACACTGAAGCTTTCTTT
TRBJ2-4	TRBV29-1	NA	TRBD1	CSVSTGSNIQYF	TGCAGCGTCTCGACAGGGAGCAACATTCAGTACTTC
TRBJ2-3	TRBV6-1	few	TRBD2	CASSAGGGPRDTQYF	TGTGCCAGCAGTGCTGGGGGAGGGCCTAGAGATACGCAGTATTTT
TRBJ1-2	TRBV5-6	once	NA	CASSLQGVGYTF	TGTGCCAGCAGCTTACAAGGGGTAGGCTACACCTTC
TRBJ2-2	TRBV9	once	TRBD2	CASSARGGRTFTGELFF	TGTGCCAGCAGCGCGCGTGGCGGGAGGACCTTCACCGGGGAGCTGTTTTTT
TRBJ2-5	TRBV11-2	NA	NA	CASSRDQETQYF	TGTGCCAGCAGCCGGGACCAAGAGACCCAGTACTTC
TRBJ1-3	TRBV11-3	NA	NA	CASASQGQGGNTIYF	TGTGCCAGCGCCTCCCAGGGGCAGGGTGGAAACACCATATATTTT
TRBJ1-5	TRBV15	NA	TRBD1	CATSRDGTGSQPQHF	TGTGCCACCAGCAGAGACGGGACAGGGAGTCAGCCCCAGCATTTT
TRBJ1-1	TRBV15	few	NA	CATSPGEGGKAFF	TGTGCCACCAGCCCCGGGGAGGGGGGAAAAGCTTTCTTT